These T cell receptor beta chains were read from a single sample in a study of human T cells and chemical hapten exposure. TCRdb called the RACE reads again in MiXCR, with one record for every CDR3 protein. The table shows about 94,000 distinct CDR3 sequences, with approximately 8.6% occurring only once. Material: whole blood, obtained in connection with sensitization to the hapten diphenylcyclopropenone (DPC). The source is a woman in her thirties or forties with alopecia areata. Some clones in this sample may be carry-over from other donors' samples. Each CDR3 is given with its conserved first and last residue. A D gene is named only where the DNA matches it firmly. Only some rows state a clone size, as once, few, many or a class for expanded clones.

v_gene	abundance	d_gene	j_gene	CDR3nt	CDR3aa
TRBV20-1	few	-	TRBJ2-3	TGCAGTGCTATAGGGTCTTTCACAGATACGCAGTATTTT	CSAIGSFTDTQYF
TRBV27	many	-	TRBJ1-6	TGTGCCAGCAGTTTATACGGGGGCGCGGGATCACCCCTCCACTTT	CASSLYGGAGSPLHF
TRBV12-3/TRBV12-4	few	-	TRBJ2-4	TGTGCCAGCAGTTTGCGGGACCTAAACATTCAGTACTTC	CASSLRDLNIQYF
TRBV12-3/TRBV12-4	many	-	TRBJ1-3	TGTGCCAGCAGGGGTTTAGGGAAGGCGGCTGGAAACACCATATATTTT	CASRGLGKAAGNTIYF
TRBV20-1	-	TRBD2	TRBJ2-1	TGCAGTGAGGGGGGACTAGCGGGAGACTCAATATACAATGAGCAGTTCTTC	CSEGGLAGDSIYNEQFF
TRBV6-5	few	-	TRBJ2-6	TGTGCCAGCAGTTACTCTACGGCAGGGGCCAACGTCCTGACTTTC	CASSYSTAGANVLTF
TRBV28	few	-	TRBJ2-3	TGTGCCAGCAGTAATGCAGATACGCAGTATTTT	CASSNADTQYF
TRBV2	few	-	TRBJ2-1	TGTGCCAGTACTTCCAAATTCTACAATGAGCAGTTCTTC	CASTSKFYNEQFF
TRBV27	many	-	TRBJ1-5	TGTGCCAGCAGGGCCCCGAACCAGCCCCAGCATTTT	CASRAPNQPQHF
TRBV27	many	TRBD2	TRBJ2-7	TGTGCCAGCAGTTCTAGCGGCCAGAGCTCCTACGAGCAGTACTTC	CASSSSGQSSYEQYF
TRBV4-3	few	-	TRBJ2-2	TGCGCCAGCAGCCTTGTATTAGGCACCGGGGAGCTGTTTTTT	CASSLVLGTGELFF